The 21 T cell receptor beta chains listed next were all sequenced from one sample in a study of blood T cells in healthy people across ages. Alongside a J-beta primer mix, a sample-barcoded 5' primer served in a second PCR lasting about 7 to 11 cycles. TCRdb redid the calling of the 5' RACE reads with MiXCR, one entry per CDR3 protein. Of 800,000 to 950,000 distinct CDR3 sequences in the sample, roughly 52% were seen once. The sample comprised blood. All receptors derive from a man aged 30-40 years in good health.

This clonotype was seen a handful of times. V and J are TRBV9 and TRBJ1-1; no clear D. CDR1 is SGDLS, CDR2 YYNGEE, per germline. The V gene lost 0 bases and the J gene lost 1 base, with 7 bases spanning the gap. This CDR3 comprises 14 residues. The CDR3 DNA is TGTGCCAGCAGCGTAGTGACCCCGAACACTGAAGCTTTCTTT. This codes for CASSVVTPNTEAFF.

This clonotype has only a few counts. V gene TRBV20-1 combines with J gene TRBJ2-5, with 8 bases matching TRBD2. The J call is doubtful: the DNA matches TRBJ2-7 better. The V gene's germline CDR1 is DFQATT and CDR2 SNEGSKA (reference sequence). The CDR3 is 15 amino acids. The CDR3 DNA follows: TGCAGTGCTAGTATCCGGGGGGGCAACGGAAACGAGCAGTACTTC. This encodes CSASIRGGNGNEQYF.

This chain links TRBV9 with TRBJ1-1, with unresolved D. Germline V gene data show CDR1 as SGDLS and CDR2 as YYNGEE. V was clipped by 0 bases and J by 1 base, with 10 bases between them. This CDR3 is 15 amino acids long. The CDR3 spells CASSVGRRGNTEAFF. DNA for the CDR3: TGTGCCAGCAGCGTAGGTCGGCGGGGGAACACTGAAGCTTTCTTT.

J is TRBJ2-3 and V is TRBV7-2; D not resolved. Germline CDR1 SGHTA, CDR2 FQGNSA. V lost 5 bases and J lost 4, with 16 bases in between. The CDR3 covers 15 residues. The CDR3 here is CASSLLPLVADTQYF. The CDR3, as DNA: TGTGCCAGCAGCCTCCTTCCATTGGTAGCAGATACGCAGTATTTT.

The chain combines TRBV20-1 with TRBJ1-1, with unresolved D. This CDR3 spans 14 amino acids. Germline CDR1 DFQATT, CDR2 SNEGSKA (reference sequence). Trimming shortened V by 0 bases and J by 1 base, and 9 bases separated the two germline ends. CDR3 amino acids: CSARDSTKNTEAFF. The DNA for the CDR3 is TGCAGTGCTAGAGATAGTACCAAGAACACTGAAGCTTTCTTT.

This clonotype was observed once. In nucleotides, the CDR3 is TGTGCCAGCAGCTCCCTAGGCGGGGTTTCCTACGAGCAGTACTTC. It yields the protein CASSSLGGVSYEQYF. This rearrangement joins TRBV11-3 to TRBJ2-4; D might be TRBD2 (6 bases). Matching the DNA end better, TRBJ2-7 makes the J call doubtful. CDR1 and CDR2 (germline): SGHNT, YENEEA. The CDR3 loop spans 15 amino acids.

This clonotype was seen only a few times. The chain combines TRBV7-8 with TRBJ1-5; maybe TRBD1 (6 bases). CDR1 SGHVS and CDR2 FQNEAQ come from the germline V gene. CDR3 size: 15 residues. V lost 5 bases to trimming and J lost 3 bases, with 14 bases between them. CDR3 residues: CASSLTGQNNQPQHF. CDR3 nucleotides: TGTGCCAGCAGCCTTACAGGGCAGAACAATCAGCCCCAGCATTTT. The full variable domain, with the rest looked up from reference TRBV7-8 and TRBJ1-5, is GAGVSQSPRYKVAKRGQDVALRCDPISGHVSLFWYQQALGQGPEFLTYFQNEAQLDKSGLPSDRFFAERPEGSVSTLKIQRTQQEDSAVYLCASSLTGQNNQPQHFGDGTRLSIL.

This clonotype was found a few times. The chain joins TRBV25-1 to TRBJ1-5; D is perhaps TRBD1 (6 bases). CDR1 is MGHDK and CDR2 is SYGVNS in the germline V gene. Trimming took off 10 bases at V and 2 bases at J, with 18 bases between the two ends. CDR3 size: 15 residues. The CDR3 loop reads CAILPNRERNQPQHF. In nucleotides, the CDR3 is TGTGCCATCCTTCCGAACAGGGAACGCAATCAGCCCCAGCATTTT.

This chain links TRBV29-1 with TRBJ2-1; TRBD2 aligns across 9 bases. The CDR3 has 15 amino acids. CDR1 is SQVTM, CDR2 ANQGSEA, per germline. The junction had 6 bases not matched to a gene; V was cut back by 4 bases and J by 2 bases. The CDR3 DNA reads TGCAGCGTTGCGAAGTTAGCGGGGGCCTACAATGAGCAGTTCTTC. Its protein product is CSVAKLAGAYNEQFF.

At least ten counts were recorded for this clonotype. This sequence joins TRBV18 and TRBJ2-5, with D uncertain. CDR1 and CDR2 (germline): KGHSH, LQKENI. Trimming pared 0 bases from V and 0 bases from J, leaving 11 bases between. The CDR3 extends over 16 amino acids. CDR3 DNA sequence: TGTGCCAGCTCACCACCCTGGGGTCTATACCAAGAGACCCAGTACTTC. This translates into CASSPPWGLYQETQYF.

This clonotype was detected a few times. This chain joins TRBV2 and TRBJ2-6; D gene uncertain. The CDR3 runs 14 residues. Trimming took off 4 bases at V and 3 bases at J, with 7 bases between the two ends. The germline V gene has CDR1 SNHLY and CDR2 FYNNEI. The CDR3 DNA is TGTGCCAGCAGTGCGGAGATTGGGGCCAACGTCCTGACTTTC. Residues: CASSAEIGANVLTF.

This clonotype has just a few counts. An end of the junction does not agree with germline; a read error may underlie this. This chain uses TRBV5-1 with TRBJ2-7; tentative D call: TRBD1 (6 bases). Germline V gives CDR1 SGHRS, CDR2 YFSETQ. The CDR3 totals 14 residues. CDR3 nucleotide sequence: TGTGCCAGCAGCCCTGGCCTGGACAGCTACGAGCAGTACTTC. It codes for CASSPGLDSYEQYF.

The V call is TRBV10-3, the J call TRBJ1-5; D is perhaps TRBD1 (5 bases). V lost 2 bases, J lost 4 bases, and 9 bases lay in between. Germline V gene data show CDR1 as ENHRY and CDR2 as SYGVKD. The length of the CDR3 is 14 residues. The CDR3 DNA follows: TGTGCCATCAGTGAGCAGGGTAAGAATCAGCCCCAGCATTTT. Its translation: CAISEQGKNQPQHF.

The chain employs TRBV28 and TRBJ2-1, with 10 positions matching TRBD1. V gave up 5 bases and J gave up 8 bases; unmatched junction bases: 12. This CDR3 region has 16 residues. Germline CDR1 MDHEN, CDR2 SYDVKM. The CDR3 DNA sequence: TGTGCCAGCAGTGGGGGAACGACAGGGGGCCTCGATGAGCAGTTCTTC. It is translated as CASSGGTTGGLDEQFF.

This chain uses TRBV6-5 with TRBJ1-4; 7 nucleotides match TRBD1. The CDR3 has 13 amino acids. CDR1 and CDR2 from the germline V gene are MNHEY and SVGAGI. J was trimmed by 7 bases and V by 8 bases; bases with no gene match: 7. In nucleotides, the CDR3 is TGTGCCAGCTCGGACAGGCGGGGTGAAAAACTGTTTTTT. This gives the protein CASSDRRGEKLFF.

The rearrangement joins TRBV12-3 or TRBV12-4 to TRBJ1-2; no clear D gene. The V and J ends lost 3 bases and 4 bases respectively, with 15 bases between them. This CDR3 contains 15 residues. CDR3 protein: CASSLLGSRGYGYTF. In nucleotides, the CDR3 is TGTGCCAGCAGTTTGCTAGGGAGCAGAGGCTATGGCTACACCTTC.

The chain carries TRBV6-5 and TRBJ2-7; D remains ambiguous. The CDR3 has 14 residues. Trimming pared 0 bases from V and 3 bases from J, leaving 9 bases between. The V gene's germline CDR1 is MNHEY and CDR2 SVGAGI. The CDR3: CASSYSADIYEQYF. DNA for the CDR3: TGTGCCAGCAGTTACTCGGCCGACATCTACGAGCAGTACTTC.

This sequence joins TRBV29-1 and TRBJ2-3; 8 nucleotides match TRBD1. Germline loops: CDR1 SQVTM, CDR2 ANQGSEA. CDR3 length equals 12 residues. With 6 bases clipped from V and 10 bases from J, the junction kept 9 bases outside the gene matches. Here the CDR3 DNA reads TGCAGCGTCGGACAGGGAGGCGATCCGCAGTATTTT. Protein sequence: CSVGQGGDPQYF.

The CDR3, as DNA: TGCGCCAGCAGCCAAGATAGCCCTATAGGAGGGGGGGACACTGAAGCTTTCTTT. This translates into CASSQDSPIGGGDTEAFF. The chain has TRBV4-1 and TRBJ1-1, with D possibly TRBD1 on 6 matching bases. CDR3 length: 18 amino acids. Germline V gene sequence: CDR1 MGHRA, CDR2 YSYEKL. Trimming took 0 bases from V and 3 from J, leaving 20 bases between them.

The rearrangement uses TRBV10-3 and TRBJ1-1; no definite D call. V was pared by 0 bases and J by 1 base, with 9 bases between. CDR3 length: 15 residues. The germline CDR1 and CDR2 sequences are ENHRY and SYGVKD. The DNA of the CDR3 is TGTGCCATCAGTGAGTCGCGGCTTACGAACACTGAAGCTTTCTTT. Residues: CAISESRLTNTEAFF.

This clonotype was found many times. CDR3 sequence: CASRDRADQPQHF. The CDR3 DNA reads TGCGCCAGCAGGGACCGGGCTGATCAGCCCCAGCATTTT. The chain recombines TRBV10-2 with TRBJ1-5; no reliable D call. This CDR3 is 13 amino acids long. V lost 6 bases and J 5 bases, leaving 11 bases between the germline ends. The V gene's germline CDR1 is WSHSY and CDR2 SAAADI.